These 9 T cell receptor beta chains were all obtained from the same sample, sequenced in a study of T cell repertoires in cytomegalovirus infection. Via MiXCR, TCRdb re-called the reads, giving one row per CDR3 protein. The sample contains approximately 190,000 distinct CDR3 sequences, 8.5% to 10% of which appear only once. Input material: PBMCs. These receptors were taken from a human donor in good health (CMV status not recorded). Some clones in this sample may be carry-over from other donors' samples.

This clonotype was counted only a few times. The chain carries TRBV12-3 or TRBV12-4 and TRBJ2-1; D remains ambiguous. With 8 bases removed from V and 8 bases from J, the gap between germline ends came to 13 bases. The CDR3 loop spans 12 amino acids. CDR3: CASLRRDHEQFF. The CDR3 DNA reads TGTGCCAGCTTAAGAAGGGATCATGAGCAGTTCTTC.

This clonotype appeared a few times. The rearrangement joins TRBV29-1 to TRBJ1-3; no clear D gene. The germline V gene has CDR1 SQVTM and CDR2 ANQGSEA. With 7 bases removed from V and 6 bases from J, the gap between germline ends came to 16 bases. The length of the CDR3 is 13 residues. CDR3: CSAKGGLENTIYF. The DNA for the CDR3 is TGCAGCGCAAAAGGTGGGCTGGAAAACACCATATATTTT.

This clonotype was seen repeatedly, ten times or more. CDR3 DNA sequence: TGCGCCAGCAGCTCCGGGGCACTCAATCAGCCCCAGCATTTT. It codes for CASSSGALNQPQHF. V gene TRBV5-1 combines with J gene TRBJ1-5, with a weak D call TRBD1 (5 bases). Germline CDR1 reads SGHRS; CDR2 reads YFSETQ. Trimming removed 3 bases from V and 3 bases from J, with 10 bases in between. The CDR3 consists of 14 residues.

The V gene is TRBV29-1, the J gene TRBJ2-7, with D unclear. Germline-derived CDR1 and CDR2 are SQVTM and ANQGSEA. This CDR3 spans 11 amino acids. With 5 bases removed from V and 3 bases from J, the gap between germline ends came to 8 bases. CDR3 sequence reads: CSVPQDYEQYF. The CDR3 DNA is TGCAGCGTTCCTCAGGACTACGAGCAGTACTTC.

In this sample, this clonotype turned up many times. V is TRBV7-2 and J is TRBJ1-1, with D possibly being TRBD1 (5 bases). Germline V gene data show CDR1 as SGHTA and CDR2 as FQGNSA. The CDR3 is 14 residues long. Trimming took 1 base from V and 3 from J, leaving 9 bases between them. The CDR3 DNA is TGTGCCAGCAGCTTAGGGGTAGGGGACACTGAAGCTTTCTTT. It specifies CASSLGVGDTEAFF.

This clonotype appeared many times. This chain uses TRBV11-2 with TRBJ1-4, with TRBD1 as a possible D gene (6 bases). V was trimmed by 6 bases and J by 13 bases, leaving 18 bases between them. Germline V lookup: CDR1 SGHAT, CDR2 FQNNGV. The CDR3 length is 13 residues. The CDR3: CASSFLSGAVLFF. CDR3 in DNA: TGTGCCAGCAGTTTCCTTTCAGGGGCCGTACTGTTTTTT.

The genes are TRBV20-1 and TRBJ2-1, with no clear D. V was pared by 6 bases and J by 9 bases, with 12 bases between. The CDR3 contains 11 residues. CDR1 and CDR2 (germline): DFQATT, SNEGSKA (reference sequence). The CDR3 nucleotides read TGCAGTGCCAAATTTCGACGTGAGCAGTTCTTC. Amino acids: CSAKFRREQFF.

The rearrangement links TRBV11-2 to TRBJ2-5, with D tentatively TRBD1 (6 bases). CDR1 SGHAT and CDR2 FQNNGV come from the germline V gene. There are 13 residues in the CDR3. Trimming took 7 bases from V and 4 from J, leaving 13 bases between them. Written as DNA, the CDR3 is TGTGCCAGCACCAGGGGAAGTTCAGAGACCCAGTACTTC. Translation: CASTRGSSETQYF.

This clonotype was picked up many times. The J gene is TRBJ2-1, the V gene TRBV19; 7 nucleotides align to TRBD1. CDR3 size: 12 residues. The germline V gene has CDR1 LNHDA and CDR2 SQIVND (reference sequence). With 6 bases clipped from V and 9 bases from J, the junction kept 5 bases outside the gene matches. The CDR3 bases are TGTGCCAGTAGCGCGACAGGGATTGAGCAGTTCTTC. This translates into CASSATGIEQFF.